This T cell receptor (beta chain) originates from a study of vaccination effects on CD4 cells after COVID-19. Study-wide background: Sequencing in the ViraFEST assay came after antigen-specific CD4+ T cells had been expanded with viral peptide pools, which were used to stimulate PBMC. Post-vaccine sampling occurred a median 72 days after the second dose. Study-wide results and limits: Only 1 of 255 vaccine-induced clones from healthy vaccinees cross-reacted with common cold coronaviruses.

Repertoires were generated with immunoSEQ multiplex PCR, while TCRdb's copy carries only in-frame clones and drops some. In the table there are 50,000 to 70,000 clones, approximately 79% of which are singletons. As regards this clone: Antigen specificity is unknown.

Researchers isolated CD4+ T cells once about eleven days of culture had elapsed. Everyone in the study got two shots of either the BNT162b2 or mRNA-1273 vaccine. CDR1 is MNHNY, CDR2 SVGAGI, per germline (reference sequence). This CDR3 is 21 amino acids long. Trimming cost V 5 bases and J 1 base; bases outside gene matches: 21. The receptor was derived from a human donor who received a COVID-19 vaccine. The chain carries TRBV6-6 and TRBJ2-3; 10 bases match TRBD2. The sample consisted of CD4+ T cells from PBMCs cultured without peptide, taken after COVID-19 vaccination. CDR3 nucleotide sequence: TGTGCCAGCAGTCGACCCGACGGAGGCATACTTCTAGCGGGGGGCACAGATACGCAGTATTTT. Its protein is CASSRPDGGILLAGGTDTQYF.